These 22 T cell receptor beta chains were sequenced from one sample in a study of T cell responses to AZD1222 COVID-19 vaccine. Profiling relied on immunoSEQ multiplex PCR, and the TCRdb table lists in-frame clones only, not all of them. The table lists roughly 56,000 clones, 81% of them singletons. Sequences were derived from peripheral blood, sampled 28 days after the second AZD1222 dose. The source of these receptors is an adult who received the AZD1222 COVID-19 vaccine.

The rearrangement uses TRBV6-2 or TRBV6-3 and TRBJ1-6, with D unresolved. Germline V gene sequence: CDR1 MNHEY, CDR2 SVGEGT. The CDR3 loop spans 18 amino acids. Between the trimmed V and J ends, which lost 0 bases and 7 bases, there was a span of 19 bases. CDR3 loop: CASSYSISGRERNSPLHF. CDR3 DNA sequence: TGTGCCAGCAGTTACTCGATTTCCGGGAGGGAAAGGAATTCACCCCTCCACTTT.

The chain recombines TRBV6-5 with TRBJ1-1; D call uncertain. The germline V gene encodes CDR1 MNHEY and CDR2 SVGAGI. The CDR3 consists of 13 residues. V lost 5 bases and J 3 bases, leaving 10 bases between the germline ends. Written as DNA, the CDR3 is TGTGCCAGCAGTAAACAATGGGACACTGAAGCTTTCTTT. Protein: CASSKQWDTEAFF.

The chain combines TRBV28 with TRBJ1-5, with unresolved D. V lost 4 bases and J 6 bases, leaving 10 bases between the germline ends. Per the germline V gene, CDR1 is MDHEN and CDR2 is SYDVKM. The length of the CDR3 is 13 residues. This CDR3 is CASSSRQAQPQHF. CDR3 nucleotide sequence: TGTGCCAGCAGTTCTCGACAAGCTCAGCCCCAGCATTTT.

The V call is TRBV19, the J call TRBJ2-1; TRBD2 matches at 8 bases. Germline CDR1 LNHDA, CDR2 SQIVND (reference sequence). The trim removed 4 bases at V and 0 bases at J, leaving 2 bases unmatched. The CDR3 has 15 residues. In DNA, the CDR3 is TGTGCCAGTAGTACAAGCGGGAGCTCCTACAATGAGCAGTTCTTC. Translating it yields CASSTSGSSYNEQFF. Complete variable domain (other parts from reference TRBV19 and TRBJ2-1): DGGITQSPKYLFRKEGQNVTLSCEQNLNHDAMYWYRQDPGQGLRLIYYSQIVNDFQKGDIAEGYSVSREKKESFPLTVTSAQKNPTAFYLCASSTSGSSYNEQFFGPGTRLTVL.

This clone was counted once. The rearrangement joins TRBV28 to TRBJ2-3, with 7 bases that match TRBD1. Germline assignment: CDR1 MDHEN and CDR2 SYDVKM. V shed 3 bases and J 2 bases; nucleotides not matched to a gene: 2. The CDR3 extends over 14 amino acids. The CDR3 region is CASSLQGDTDTQYF. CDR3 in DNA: TGTGCCAGCAGTTTGCAGGGGGACACAGATACGCAGTATTTT.

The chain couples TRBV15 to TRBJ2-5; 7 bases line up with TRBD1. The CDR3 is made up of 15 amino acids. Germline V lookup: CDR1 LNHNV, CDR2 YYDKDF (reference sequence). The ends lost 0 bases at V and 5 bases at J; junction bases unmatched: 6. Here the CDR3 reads CATSRDGDSLETQYF. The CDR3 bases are TGTGCCACCAGCAGAGATGGGGACAGTCTGGAGACCCAGTACTTC.

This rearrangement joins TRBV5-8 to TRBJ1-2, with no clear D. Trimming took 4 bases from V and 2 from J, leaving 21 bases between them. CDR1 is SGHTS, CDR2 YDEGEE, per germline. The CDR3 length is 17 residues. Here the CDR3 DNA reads TGTGCCAGCAGCCAAGGGCGGGGTAGTTTTGGGAACTATGGCTACACCTTC. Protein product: CASSQGRGSFGNYGYTF.

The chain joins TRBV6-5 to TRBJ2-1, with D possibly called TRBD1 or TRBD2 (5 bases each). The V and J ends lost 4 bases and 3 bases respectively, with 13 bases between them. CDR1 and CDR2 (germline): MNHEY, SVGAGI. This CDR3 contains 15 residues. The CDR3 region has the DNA TGTGCCAGCAGTTCGGATTTGGGGGTCTACAATGAGCAGTTCTTC. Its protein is CASSSDLGVYNEQFF.

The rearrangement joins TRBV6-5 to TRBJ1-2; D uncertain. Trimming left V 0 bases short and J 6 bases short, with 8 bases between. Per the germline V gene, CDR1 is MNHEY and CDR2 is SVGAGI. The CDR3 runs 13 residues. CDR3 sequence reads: CASSYSGLDGYTF. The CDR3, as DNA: TGTGCCAGCAGTTACTCAGGGTTGGATGGCTACACCTTC.

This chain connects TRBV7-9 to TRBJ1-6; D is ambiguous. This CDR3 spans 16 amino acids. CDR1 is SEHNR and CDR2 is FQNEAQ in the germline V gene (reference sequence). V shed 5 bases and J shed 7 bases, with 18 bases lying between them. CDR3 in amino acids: CASSAGGFRENSPLHF. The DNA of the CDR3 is TGTGCCAGCAGCGCAGGAGGTTTCCGGGAAAATTCACCCCTCCACTTT.

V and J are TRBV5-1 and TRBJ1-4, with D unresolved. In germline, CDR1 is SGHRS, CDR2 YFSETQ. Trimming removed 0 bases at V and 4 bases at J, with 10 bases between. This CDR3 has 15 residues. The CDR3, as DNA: TGCGCCAGCAGCTTGGACAGAGTCCGTAATGAAAAACTGTTTTTT. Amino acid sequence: CASSLDRVRNEKLFF. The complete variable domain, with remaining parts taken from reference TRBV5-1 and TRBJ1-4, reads KAGVTQTPRYLIKTRGQQVTLSCSPISGHRSVSWYQQTPGQGLQFLFEYFSETQRNKGNFPGRFSGRQFSNSRSEMNVSTLELGDSALYLCASSLDRVRNEKLFFGSGTQLSVL.

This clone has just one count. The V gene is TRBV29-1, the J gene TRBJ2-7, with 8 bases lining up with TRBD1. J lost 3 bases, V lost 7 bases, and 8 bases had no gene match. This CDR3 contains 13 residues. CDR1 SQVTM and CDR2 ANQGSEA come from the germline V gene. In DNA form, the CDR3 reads TGCAGCGGCATGGGACAGGAAGGCTACGAGCAGTACTTC. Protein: CSGMGQEGYEQYF.

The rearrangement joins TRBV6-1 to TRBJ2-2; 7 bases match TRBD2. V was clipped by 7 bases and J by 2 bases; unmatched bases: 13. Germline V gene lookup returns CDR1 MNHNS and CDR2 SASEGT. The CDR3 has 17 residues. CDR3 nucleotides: TGTGCCAGCATTAAAGCTAGCGGATACCTTAACACCGGGGAGCTGTTTTTT. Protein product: CASIKASGYLNTGELFF.

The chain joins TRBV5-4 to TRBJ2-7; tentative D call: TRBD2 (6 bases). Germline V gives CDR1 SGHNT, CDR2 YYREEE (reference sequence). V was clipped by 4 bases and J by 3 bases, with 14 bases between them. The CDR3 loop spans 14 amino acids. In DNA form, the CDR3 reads TGTGCCAGCAGCCCCGGGACTGGCAGCTACGAGCAGTACTTC. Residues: CASSPGTGSYEQYF.

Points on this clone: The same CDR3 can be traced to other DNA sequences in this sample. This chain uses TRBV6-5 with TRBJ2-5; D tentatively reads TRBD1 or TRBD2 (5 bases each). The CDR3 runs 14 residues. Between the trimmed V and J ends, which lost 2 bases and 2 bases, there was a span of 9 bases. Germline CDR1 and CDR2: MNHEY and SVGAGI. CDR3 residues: CASSYGGPQETQYF. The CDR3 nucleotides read TGTGCCAGCAGTTACGGGGGACCACAAGAGACCCAGTACTTC.

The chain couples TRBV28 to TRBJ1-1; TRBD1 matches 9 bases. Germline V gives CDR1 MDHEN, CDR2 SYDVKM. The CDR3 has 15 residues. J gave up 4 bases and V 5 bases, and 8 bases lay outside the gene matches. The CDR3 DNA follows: TGTGCCAGCAGTCTGAGGACAGGGGTAGCCACTGAAGCTTTCTTT. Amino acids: CASSLRTGVATEAFF.

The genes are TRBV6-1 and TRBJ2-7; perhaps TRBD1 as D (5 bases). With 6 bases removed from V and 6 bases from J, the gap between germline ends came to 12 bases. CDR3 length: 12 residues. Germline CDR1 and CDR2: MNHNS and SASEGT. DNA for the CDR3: TGTGCCAGCAGCCAGACAGCTGGCGAGCAGTACTTC. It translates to CASSQTAGEQYF.

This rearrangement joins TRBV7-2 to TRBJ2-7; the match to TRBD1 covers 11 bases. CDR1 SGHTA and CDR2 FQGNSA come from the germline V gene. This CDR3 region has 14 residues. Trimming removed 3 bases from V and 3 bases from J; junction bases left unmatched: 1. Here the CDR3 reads CASSFGTGGYEQYF. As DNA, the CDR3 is TGTGCCAGCAGCTTCGGGACAGGGGGCTACGAGCAGTACTTC.

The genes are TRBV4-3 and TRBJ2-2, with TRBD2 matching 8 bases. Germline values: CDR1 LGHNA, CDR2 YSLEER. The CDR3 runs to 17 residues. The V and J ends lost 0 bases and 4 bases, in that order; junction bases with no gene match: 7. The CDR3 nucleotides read TGCGCCAGCAGCCAAGATTTGGCAGCGGGAGCCACCGGGGAGCTGTTTTTT. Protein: CASSQDLAAGATGELFF.

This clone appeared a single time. The CDR3 DNA follows: TGTGCCAGCAGTCCCGACAGGGACGGCTACACCTTC. Translation: CASSPDRDGYTF. J is TRBJ1-2 and V is TRBV28; 7 bases agree with TRBD1. V trimming: 5 bases; J trimming: 8 bases; junction bases outside the gene matches: 5. CDR3 size: 12 residues. Germline CDR1 reads MDHEN; CDR2 reads SYDVKM.

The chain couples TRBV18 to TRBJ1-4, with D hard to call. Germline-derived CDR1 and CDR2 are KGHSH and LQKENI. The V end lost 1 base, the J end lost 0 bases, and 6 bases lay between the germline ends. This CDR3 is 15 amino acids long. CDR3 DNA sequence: TGTGCCAGCTCACCACTTGAGGCAACTAATGAAAAACTGTTTTTT. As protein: CASSPLEATNEKLFF.

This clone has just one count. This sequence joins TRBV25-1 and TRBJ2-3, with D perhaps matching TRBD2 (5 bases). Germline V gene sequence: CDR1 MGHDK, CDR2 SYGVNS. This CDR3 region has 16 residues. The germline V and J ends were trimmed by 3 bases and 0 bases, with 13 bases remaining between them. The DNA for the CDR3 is TGTGCCAGCAGTGAGATGGGCGGCGGGAGCACAGATACGCAGTATTTT. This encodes CASSEMGGGSTDTQYF.